Detailed here is one T cell receptor (beta chain). With 7 bases removed from V and 5 bases from J, the gap between germline ends came to 18 bases. The germline CDR1 and CDR2 sequences are MNHEY and SMNVEV (reference sequence). The CDR3 covers 15 residues. This sample was taken from a study of identical twins. TCRdb used MiXCR to reprocess the 5' RACE reads, holding one entry per CDR3 protein. The sample lists under 800,000 distinct CDR3 sequences, 21% occurring once. The same sample was also studied in work on T cells expressing NK-cell markers.

The specimen sequenced was PBMCs. This receptor was identified in a woman under 30 in good health. The chain carries TRBV27 and TRBJ2-1; no definite D call. CDR3 sequence (DNA): TGTGCCAGCACCCCAGTCGGGCGTACTGACAATGAGCAGTTCTTC. This translates into CASTPVGRTDNEQFF.